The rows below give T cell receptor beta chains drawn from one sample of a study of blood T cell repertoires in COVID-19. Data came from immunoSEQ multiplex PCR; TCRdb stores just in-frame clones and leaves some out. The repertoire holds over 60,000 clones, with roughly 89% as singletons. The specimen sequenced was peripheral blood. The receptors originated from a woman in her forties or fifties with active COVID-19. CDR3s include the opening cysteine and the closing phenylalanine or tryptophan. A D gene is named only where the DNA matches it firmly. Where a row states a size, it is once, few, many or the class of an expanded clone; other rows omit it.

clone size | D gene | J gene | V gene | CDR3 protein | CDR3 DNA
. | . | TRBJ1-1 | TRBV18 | CASSPPSENTEAFF | TGTGCCAGCTCACCACCCTCAGAGAACACTGAAGCTTTCTTT
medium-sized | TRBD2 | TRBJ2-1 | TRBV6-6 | CASSPLVRAGGHNEQFF | TGTGCCAGCAGTCCTTTGGTGCGGGCGGGAGGGCATAATGAGCAGTTCTTC
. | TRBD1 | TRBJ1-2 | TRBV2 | CASSTITGDGYTF | TGTGCCAGCAGTACAATCACAGGGGACGGCTACACCTTC
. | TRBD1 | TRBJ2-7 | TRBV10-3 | CAISVGQGSYEQYF | TGTGCCATCAGTGTGGGACAGGGAAGCTACGAGCAGTACTTC
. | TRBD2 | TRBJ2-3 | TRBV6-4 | CASRPTSGSSDTQYF | TGTGCCAGCAGACCGACTAGCGGGAGTTCAGATACGCAGTATTTT
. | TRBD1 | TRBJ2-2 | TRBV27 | CASSQQGNSNTGELFF | TGTGCCAGCAGTCAACAGGGGAATTCGAACACCGGGGAGCTGTTTTTT
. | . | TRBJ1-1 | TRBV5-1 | CASSRNPGTEAFF | TGCGCCAGCAGCAGGAACCCGGGTACTGAAGCTTTCTTT
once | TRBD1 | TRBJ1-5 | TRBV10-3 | CAISESTGGQPQHF | TGTGCCATCAGTGAGTCTACAGGGGGTCAGCCCCAGCATTTT
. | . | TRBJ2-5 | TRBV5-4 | CASSLSSQGQETQYF | TGTGCCAGCAGCTTGTCTTCGCAGGGTCAAGAGACCCAGTACTTC
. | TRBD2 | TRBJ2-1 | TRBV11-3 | CASSPRTSGSHEQFF | TGTGCCAGCAGCCCCCGGACTAGCGGGAGCCATGAGCAGTTCTTC
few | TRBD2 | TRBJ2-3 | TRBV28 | CASTRGGLAGGPSDTQYF | TGTGCCAGCACCCGAGGAGGACTAGCGGGAGGGCCCTCAGATACGCAGTATTTT
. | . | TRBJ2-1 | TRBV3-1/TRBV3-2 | CASSRRSSATYNEQFF | TGTGCCAGCAGCCGACGCTCTAGCGCCACCTACAATGAGCAGTTCTTC
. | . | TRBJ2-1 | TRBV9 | CASGMADSSYNEQFF | TGTGCCAGCGGGATGGCGGACAGCTCCTACAATGAGCAGTTCTTC
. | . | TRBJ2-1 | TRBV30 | CAWSVDGSAYNEQFF | TGTGCCTGGAGTGTTGACGGGAGCGCTTACAATGAGCAGTTCTTC
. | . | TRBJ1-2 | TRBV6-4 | CASRNGVGVYTF | TGTGCCAGCAGAAACGGTGTCGGGGTCTACACCTTC
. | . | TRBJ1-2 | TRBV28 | CASSLRQPVGYTF | TGTGCCAGCAGTTTGAGGCAGCCTGTTGGCTACACCTTC
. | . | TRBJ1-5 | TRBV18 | CASSPDEGNQPQHF | TGTGCCAGCTCACCAGACGAGGGCAATCAGCCCCAGCATTTT
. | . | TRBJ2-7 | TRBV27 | CASSFAGTTSSYEQYF | TGTGCCAGCAGTTTCGCGGGGACCACATCGTCCTACGAGCAGTACTTC
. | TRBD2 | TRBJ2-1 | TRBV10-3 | CAIRGTSGSSYNEQFF | TGTGCCATCAGAGGTACTAGCGGGAGCTCCTACAATGAGCAGTTCTTC
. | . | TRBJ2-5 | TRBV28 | CASSLSLLSSRGKTQYF | TGTGCCAGCAGTTTATCTTTGCTATCCTCACGGGGTAAGACCCAGTACTTC
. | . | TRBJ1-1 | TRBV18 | CASSPGQFNTEAFF | TGTGCCAGCTCACCAGGGCAGTTCAACACTGAAGCTTTCTTT
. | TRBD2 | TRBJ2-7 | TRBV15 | CATSTGGGPYEQYF | TGTGCCACCAGCACGGGAGGGGGGCCCTACGAGCAGTACTTC
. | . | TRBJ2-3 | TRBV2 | CASISGSRRDTQYF | TGTGCCAGCATATCAGGGTCCCGCAGGGATACGCAGTATTTT
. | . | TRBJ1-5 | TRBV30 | CAWSLDSPGLPQHF | TGTGCCTGGAGTTTGGACAGCCCGGGGCTGCCCCAGCATTTT
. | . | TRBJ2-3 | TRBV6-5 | CASAARNTDTQYF | TGTGCCAGCGCGGCTCGAAACACAGATACGCAGTATTTT
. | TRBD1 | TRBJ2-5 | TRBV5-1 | CASSTDREETQYF | TGCGCCAGCAGCACAGACAGGGAAGAGACCCAGTACTTC
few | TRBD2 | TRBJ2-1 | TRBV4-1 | CASSQGMSRTSVSSYNEQFF | TGCGCCAGCAGCCAGGGTATGAGCCGGACTAGCGTTTCCTCCTACAATGAGCAGTTCTTC
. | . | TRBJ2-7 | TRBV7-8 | CASSLERPSSYEQYF | TGTGCCAGCAGCTTAGAGAGGCCGAGCTCCTACGAGCAGTACTTC
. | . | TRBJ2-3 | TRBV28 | CASSWGRGVTDTQYF | TGTGCCAGCAGTTGGGGGCGAGGGGTCACAGATACGCAGTATTTT
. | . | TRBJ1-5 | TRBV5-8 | CASSLVGNQPQHF | TGTGCCAGCAGCTTGGTCGGTAATCAGCCCCAGCATTTT
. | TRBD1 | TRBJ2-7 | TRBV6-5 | CASSYYSTGGPYEQYF | TGTGCCAGCAGTTACTACTCGACAGGGGGTCCCTACGAGCAGTACTTC
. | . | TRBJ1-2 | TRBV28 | CASSPLSYGYTF | TGTGCCAGCAGTCCCCTTAGCTATGGCTACACCTTC
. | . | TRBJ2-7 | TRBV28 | CASAGREQYF | TGTGCCAGCGCAGGGCGCGAGCAGTACTTC
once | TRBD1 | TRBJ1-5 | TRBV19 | CATNGGQPNQPQHF | TGTGCCACGAATGGGGGACAGCCAAATCAGCCCCAGCATTTT
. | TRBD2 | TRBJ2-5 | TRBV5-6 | CASTLAGVETQYF | TGTGCCAGCACTTTAGCGGGAGTGGAGACCCAGTACTTC
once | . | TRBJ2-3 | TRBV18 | CASSPSGQTGTDTQYF | TGTGCCAGCTCACCAAGCGGCCAAACCGGGACAGATACGCAGTATTTT
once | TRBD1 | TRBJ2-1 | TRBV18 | CASSPGQGARDEQFF | TGTGCCAGCTCGCCGGGACAGGGGGCAAGGGATGAGCAGTTCTTC
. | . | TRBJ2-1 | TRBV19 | CASSTRVGNEQFF | TGTGCCAGTAGCACCCGGGTGGGCAATGAGCAGTTCTTC
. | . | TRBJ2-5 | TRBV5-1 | CASSIEQETQYF | TGCGCCAGCAGCATAGAACAAGAGACCCAGTACTTC
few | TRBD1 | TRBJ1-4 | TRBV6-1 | CASSEVAGGGEKLFF | TGTGCCAGCAGTGAAGTGGCAGGGGGTGGTGAAAAACTGTTTTTT
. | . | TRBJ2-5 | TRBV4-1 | CASSLSGFMETQYF | TGCGCCAGCAGCCTTTCGGGGTTTATGGAGACCCAGTACTTC
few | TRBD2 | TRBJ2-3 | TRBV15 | CATSRDVRTSDSTDTQYF | TGTGCCACCAGCAGAGATGTGCGGACTAGCGACAGCACAGATACGCAGTATTTT
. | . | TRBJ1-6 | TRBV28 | CASNLANSPLHF | TGTGCCAGCAACTTAGCTAATTCACCCCTCCACTTT
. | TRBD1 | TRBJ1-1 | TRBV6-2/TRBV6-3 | CASSTWTGLNTEAFF | TGTGCCAGCAGTACATGGACAGGCCTGAACACTGAAGCTTTCTTT
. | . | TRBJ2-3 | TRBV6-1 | CASSETGSGYTQYF | TGTGCCAGCAGTGAGACGGGTAGCGGCTATACGCAGTATTTT
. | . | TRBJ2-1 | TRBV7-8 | CASSLVQVSYNEQFF | TGTGCAAGCAGCTTAGTCCAGGTCTCCTACAATGAGCAGTTCTTC
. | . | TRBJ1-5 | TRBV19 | CASSIQGSNQPQHF | TGTGCCAGTAGTATCCAGGGTAGCAATCAGCCCCAGCATTTT
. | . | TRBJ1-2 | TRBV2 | CASSWDNRPGYTF | TGTGCCAGCAGTTGGGACAACCGCCCGGGCTACACCTTC
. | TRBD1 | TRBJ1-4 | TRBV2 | CASSGTGTGGEKLFF | TGTGCCAGCAGTGGAACCGGGACAGGGGGTGAAAAACTGTTTTTT
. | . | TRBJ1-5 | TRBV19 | CASSSTGRLNQPQHF | TGTGCCAGTTCATCGACAGGACGGCTCAATCAGCCCCAGCATTTT
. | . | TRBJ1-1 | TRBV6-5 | CASSYDQGFMNTEAFF | TGTGCCAGCAGTTACGATCAGGGGTTCATGAACACTGAAGCTTTCTTT
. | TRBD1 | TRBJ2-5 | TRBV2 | CASREDRVVETQYF | TGTGCCAGCAGGGAGGACAGGGTTGTGGAGACCCAGTACTTC
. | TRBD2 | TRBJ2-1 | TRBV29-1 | CSVESLAGDREQFF | TGCAGCGTTGAGTCCCTAGCGGGTGATAGGGAGCAGTTCTTC